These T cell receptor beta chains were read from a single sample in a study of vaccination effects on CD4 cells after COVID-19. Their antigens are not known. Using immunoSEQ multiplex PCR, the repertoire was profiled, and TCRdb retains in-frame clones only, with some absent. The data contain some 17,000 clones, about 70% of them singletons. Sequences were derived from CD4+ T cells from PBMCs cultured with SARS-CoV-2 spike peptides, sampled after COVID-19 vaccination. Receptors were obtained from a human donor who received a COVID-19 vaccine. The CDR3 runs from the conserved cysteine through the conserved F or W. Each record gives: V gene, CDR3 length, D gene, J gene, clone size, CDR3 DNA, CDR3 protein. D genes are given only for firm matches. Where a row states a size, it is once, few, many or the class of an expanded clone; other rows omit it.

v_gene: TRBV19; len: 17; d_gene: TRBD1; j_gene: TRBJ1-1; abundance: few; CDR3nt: TGTGCCAGTAGTACCTCGAGCGGGACAGGGTTGAACACTGAAGCTTTCTTT; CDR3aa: CASSTSSGTGLNTEAFF
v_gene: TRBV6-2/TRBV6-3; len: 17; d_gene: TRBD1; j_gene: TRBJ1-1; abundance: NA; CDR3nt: TGTGCCAGCAGTTACCCCCAGGGGGTTAAAGGGAACACTGAAGCTTTCTTT; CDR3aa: CASSYPQGVKGNTEAFF
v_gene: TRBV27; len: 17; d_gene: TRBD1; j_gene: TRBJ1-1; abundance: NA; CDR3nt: TGTGCCAGCAGGAGACAGGGTAAGGTAGAGGAGAACACTGAAGCTTTCTTT; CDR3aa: CASRRQGKVEENTEAFF
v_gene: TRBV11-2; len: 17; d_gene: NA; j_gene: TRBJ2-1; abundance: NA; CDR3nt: TGTGCCAGCAGCTTAGATCGATCGGGAGCTTTCTACAATGAGCAGTTCTTC; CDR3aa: CASSLDRSGAFYNEQFF
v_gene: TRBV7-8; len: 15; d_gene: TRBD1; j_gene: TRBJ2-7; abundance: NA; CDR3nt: TGTGCCAGCAGCTTAGTCGGGACAGGAACTTACGAGCAGTACTTC; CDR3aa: CASSLVGTGTYEQYF
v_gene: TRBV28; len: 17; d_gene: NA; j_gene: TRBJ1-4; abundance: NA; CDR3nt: TGTGCCAGCAGTTTATATTCATACACCCGAACCAATGAAAAACTGTTTTTT; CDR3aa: CASSLYSYTRTNEKLFF
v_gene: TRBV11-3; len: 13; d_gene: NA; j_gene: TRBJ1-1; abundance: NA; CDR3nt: TGTGCCAGCAGCTTAACCCTGAACACTGAAGCTTTCTTT; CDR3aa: CASSLTLNTEAFF
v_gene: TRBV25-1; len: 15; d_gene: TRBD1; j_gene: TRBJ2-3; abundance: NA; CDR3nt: TGTGCCAGCAGTGGGACAGGGCCGGCCACAGATACGCAGTATTTT; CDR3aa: CASSGTGPATDTQYF
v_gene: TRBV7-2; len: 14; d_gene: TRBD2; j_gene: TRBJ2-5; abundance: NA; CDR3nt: TGTGCCAGCAGCTTAGCGATCGGGAGGGAGACCCAGTACTTC; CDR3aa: CASSLAIGRETQYF
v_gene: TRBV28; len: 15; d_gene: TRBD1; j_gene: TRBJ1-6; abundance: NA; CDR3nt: TGTGCCAGCAGCCTTCCGACAGGGTTAGGATCACCCCTCCACTTT; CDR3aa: CASSLPTGLGSPLHF
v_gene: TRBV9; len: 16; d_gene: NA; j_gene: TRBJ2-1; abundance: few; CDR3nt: TGTGCCAGCAGCCTACGTAGAGGCAACTCCTACAATGAGCAGTTCTTC; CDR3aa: CASSLRRGNSYNEQFF
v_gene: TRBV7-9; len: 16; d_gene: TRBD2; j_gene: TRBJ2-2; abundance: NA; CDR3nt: TGTGCCAGCAGCTTACCAAGCGGGGCTGGGACCGGGGAGCTGTTTTTT; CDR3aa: CASSLPSGAGTGELFF
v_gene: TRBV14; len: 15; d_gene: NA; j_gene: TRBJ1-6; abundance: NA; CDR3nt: TGTGCCAGCAGCCAAGCAACGGGGTTAAATTCACCCCTCCACTTT; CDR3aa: CASSQATGLNSPLHF
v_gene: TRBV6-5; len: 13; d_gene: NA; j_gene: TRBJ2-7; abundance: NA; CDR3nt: TGTGCCAGCAGGGACACAAGACCCTACGAGCAGTACTTC; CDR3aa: CASRDTRPYEQYF
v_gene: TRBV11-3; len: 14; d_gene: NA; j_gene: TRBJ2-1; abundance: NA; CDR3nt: TGTGCCAGCAGCTTACGAGGAAGGAAAAATGAGCAGTTCTTC; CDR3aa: CASSLRGRKNEQFF
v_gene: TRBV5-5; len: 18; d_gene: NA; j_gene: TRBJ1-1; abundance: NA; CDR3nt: TGTGCCAGCAGCTTGGTACCTACCGGGACACAAGGGATGGCTGAAGCTTTCTTT; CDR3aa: CASSLVPTGTQGMAEAFF
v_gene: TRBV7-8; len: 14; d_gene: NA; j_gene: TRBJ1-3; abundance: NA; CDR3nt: TGTGCCAGCAGCCACCGTGGCTCTGGAAACACCATATATTTT; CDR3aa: CASSHRGSGNTIYF
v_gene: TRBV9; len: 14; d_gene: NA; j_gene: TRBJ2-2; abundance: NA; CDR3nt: TGTGCCAGCAGCGTAGCTCGGGACTCCGGGGAGCTGTTTTTT; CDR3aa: CASSVARDSGELFF
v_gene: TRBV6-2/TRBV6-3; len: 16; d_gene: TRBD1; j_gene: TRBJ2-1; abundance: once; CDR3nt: TGTGCCAGCAGTCGGAGGGGGACAGGGATTTCAAATGAGCAGTTCTTC; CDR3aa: CASSRRGTGISNEQFF
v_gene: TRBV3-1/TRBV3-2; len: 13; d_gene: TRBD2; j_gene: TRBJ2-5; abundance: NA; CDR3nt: TGTGCCAGCACTAGGCTAGCGGGCGAGACCCAGTACTTC; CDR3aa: CASTRLAGETQYF
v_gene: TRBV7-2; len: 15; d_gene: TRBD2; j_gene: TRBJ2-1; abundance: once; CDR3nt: TGTGCCAGCAGCTTTAGCGGGAGTCCCCGGAATGAGCAGTTCTTC; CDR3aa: CASSFSGSPRNEQFF
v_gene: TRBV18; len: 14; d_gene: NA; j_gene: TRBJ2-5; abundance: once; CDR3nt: TGTGCCAGCTCAACAACTGAGTACCAAGAGACCCAGTACTTC; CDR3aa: CASSTTEYQETQYF
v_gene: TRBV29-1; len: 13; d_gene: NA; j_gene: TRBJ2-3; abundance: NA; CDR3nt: TGCAGCGGCTCCGGTTTCACTGGGAATACGCAGTATTTT; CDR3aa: CSGSGFTGNTQYF
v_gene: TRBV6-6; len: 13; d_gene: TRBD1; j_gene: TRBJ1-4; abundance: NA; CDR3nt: TGTGCCAGCAGGGACAGGGTTGATGAAAAACTGTTTTTT; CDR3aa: CASRDRVDEKLFF
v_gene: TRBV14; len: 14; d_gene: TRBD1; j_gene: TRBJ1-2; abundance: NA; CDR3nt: TGTGCCAGCAGCCGGGGACAGGGTTTTTATGGCTACACCTTC; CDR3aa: CASSRGQGFYGYTF
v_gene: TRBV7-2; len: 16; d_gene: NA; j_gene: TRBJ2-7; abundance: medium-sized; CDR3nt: TGTGCCAGCAGCTTAGCCATCCGGTCTAGCTCCTACGAGCAGTACTTC; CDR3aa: CASSLAIRSSSYEQYF
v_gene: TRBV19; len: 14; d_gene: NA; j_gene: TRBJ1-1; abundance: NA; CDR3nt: TGTGCCAGTAGCCACCCGGGCACCTCCTATCGAGCTTTCTTT; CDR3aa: CASSHPGTSYRAFF
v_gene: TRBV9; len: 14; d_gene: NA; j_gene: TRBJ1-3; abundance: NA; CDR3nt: TGTGCCAGCAGCGTAGTACCACAGGCAAACACCATATATTTT; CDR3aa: CASSVVPQANTIYF
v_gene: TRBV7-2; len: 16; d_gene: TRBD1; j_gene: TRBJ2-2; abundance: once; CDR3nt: TGTGCCAGCAGCTTAGCCCAGGGGGCGTTAACCGGGGAGCTGTTTTTT; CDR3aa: CASSLAQGALTGELFF
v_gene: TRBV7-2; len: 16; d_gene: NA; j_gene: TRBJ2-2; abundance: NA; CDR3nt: TGTGCCAGCAGCTTAGTGGAGGGGATGAACACCGGGGAGCTGTTTTTT; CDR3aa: CASSLVEGMNTGELFF
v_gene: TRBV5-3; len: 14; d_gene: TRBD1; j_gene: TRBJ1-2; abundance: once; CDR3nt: TGTGCCAGAAGCGAGGCAGGGGGTGTGAATGGCTACACCTTC; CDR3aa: CARSEAGGVNGYTF
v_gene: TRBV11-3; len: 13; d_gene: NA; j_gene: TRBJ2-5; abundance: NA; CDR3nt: TGTGCCAGCAGTACCCAGGGTGAGAAGACCCAGTACTTC; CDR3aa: CASSTQGEKTQYF
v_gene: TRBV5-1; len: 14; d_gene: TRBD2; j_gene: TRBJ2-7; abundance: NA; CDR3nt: TGCGCCAGCAGCCCGGGACTAGCGAGGAACGAGCAGTACTTC; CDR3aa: CASSPGLARNEQYF
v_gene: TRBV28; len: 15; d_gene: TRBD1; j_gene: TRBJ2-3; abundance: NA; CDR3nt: TGTGCCAGCTATACACCGGGACAGAGCACAGATACGCAGTATTTT; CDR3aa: CASYTPGQSTDTQYF
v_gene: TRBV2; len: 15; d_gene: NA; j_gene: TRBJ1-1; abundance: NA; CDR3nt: TGTGCCAGCAGTCCCCCCCGGGGGACTAACACTGAAGCTTTCTTT; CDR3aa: CASSPPRGTNTEAFF
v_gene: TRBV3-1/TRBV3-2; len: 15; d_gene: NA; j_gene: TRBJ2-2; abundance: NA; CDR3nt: TGTGCCAGCAGCCAGGTCAGGGTTAGGACCGGGGAGCTGTTTTTT; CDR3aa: CASSQVRVRTGELFF
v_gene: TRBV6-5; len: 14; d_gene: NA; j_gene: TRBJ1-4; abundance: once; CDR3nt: TGTGCCAGCAGTTACTCGGGGGAGAATGAAAAACTGTTTTTT; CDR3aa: CASSYSGENEKLFF
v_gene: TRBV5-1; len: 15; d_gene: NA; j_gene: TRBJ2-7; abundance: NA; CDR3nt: TGCGCCAGCAGCTTGGAAGGTGCTTACTCCTACGAGCAGTACTTC; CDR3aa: CASSLEGAYSYEQYF
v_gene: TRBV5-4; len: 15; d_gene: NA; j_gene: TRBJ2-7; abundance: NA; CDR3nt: TGTGCCAGCAGCTTGGCACAGGGACAAGGAGGTGGGCAGTACTTC; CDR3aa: CASSLAQGQGGGQYF
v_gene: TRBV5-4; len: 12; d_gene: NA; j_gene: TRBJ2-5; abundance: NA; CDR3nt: TGTGCCAGCAGCTGGCTCGAGAAGACCCAGTACTTC; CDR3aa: CASSWLEKTQYF
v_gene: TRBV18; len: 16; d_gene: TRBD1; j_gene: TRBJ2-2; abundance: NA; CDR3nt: TGTGCCAGCTCACAAACAGGGGGCCGGGACACCGGGGAGCTGTTTTTT; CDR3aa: CASSQTGGRDTGELFF
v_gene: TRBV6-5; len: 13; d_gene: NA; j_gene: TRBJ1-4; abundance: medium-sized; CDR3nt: TGTGCCAGCAGTTTGTGGGAGGGTGAAAAACTGTTTTTT; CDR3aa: CASSLWEGEKLFF
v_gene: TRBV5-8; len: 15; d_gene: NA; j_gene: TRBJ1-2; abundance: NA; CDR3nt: TGTGCCAGCAGCTTGACAGGGCAGGGCTACTATGGCTACACCTTC; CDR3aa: CASSLTGQGYYGYTF
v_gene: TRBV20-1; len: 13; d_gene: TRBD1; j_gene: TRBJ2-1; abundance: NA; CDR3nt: TGCAGTGCTAGTTACAGGGGGCGGAATGAGCAGTTCTTC; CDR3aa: CSASYRGRNEQFF
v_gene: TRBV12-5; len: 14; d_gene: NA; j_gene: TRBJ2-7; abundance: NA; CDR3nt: TGTGCTAGTGGGTCCCGGAGTGAGGGTGACGAGCAGTACTTC; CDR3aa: CASGSRSEGDEQYF
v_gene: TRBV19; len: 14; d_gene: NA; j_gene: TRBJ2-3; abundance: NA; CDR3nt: TGTGCCAGTAGTATAGGAACGGACACAGATACGCAGTATTTT; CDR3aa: CASSIGTDTDTQYF
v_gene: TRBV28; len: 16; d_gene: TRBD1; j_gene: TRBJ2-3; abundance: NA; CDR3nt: TGTGCCAGCAGTCCCTGGACAGGGGGTAACACAGATACGCAGTATTTT; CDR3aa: CASSPWTGGNTDTQYF
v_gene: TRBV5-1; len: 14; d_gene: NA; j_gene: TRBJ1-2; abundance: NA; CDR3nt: TGCGCCAGCAGCCCCGAGGTCGGGGGGAGAGGCTACACCTTC; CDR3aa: CASSPEVGGRGYTF
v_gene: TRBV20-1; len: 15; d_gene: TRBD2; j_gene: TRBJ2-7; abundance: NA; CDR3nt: TGCAGTGCTAGTCGACCTAGCGGGGACCTTTGGGAGCAGTACTTC; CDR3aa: CSASRPSGDLWEQYF
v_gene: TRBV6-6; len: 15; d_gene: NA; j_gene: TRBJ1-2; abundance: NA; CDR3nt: TGTGCCAGCAGTTACTCGAGCGGCCCGCCTATGGGCTACACCTTC; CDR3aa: CASSYSSGPPMGYTF
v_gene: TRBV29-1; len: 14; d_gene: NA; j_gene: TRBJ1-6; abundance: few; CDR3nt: TGCAGCGCCAAATTTCGGGAGCGGAATTCACCCCTCCACTTT; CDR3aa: CSAKFRERNSPLHF
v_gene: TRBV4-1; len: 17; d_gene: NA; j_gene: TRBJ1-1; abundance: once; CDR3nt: TGCGCCAGCAGCCAAGAACCTTGGGGACCGATGAACACTGAAGCTTTCTTT; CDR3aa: CASSQEPWGPMNTEAFF
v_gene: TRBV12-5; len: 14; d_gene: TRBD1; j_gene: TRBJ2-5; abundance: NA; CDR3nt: TGTGCTAGTGGACCCCGGACAGGGCTCGCGACCCAGTACTTC; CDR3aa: CASGPRTGLATQYF
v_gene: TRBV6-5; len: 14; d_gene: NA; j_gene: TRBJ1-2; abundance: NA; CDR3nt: TGTGCCAGCAGTTTAACCGGGTCTAACTATGGCTACACCTTC; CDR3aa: CASSLTGSNYGYTF
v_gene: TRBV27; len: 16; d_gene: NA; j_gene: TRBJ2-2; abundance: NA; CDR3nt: TGTGCCAGCACCCGGGGGGGACAGGGCTACACCGGGGAGCTGTTTTTT; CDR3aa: CASTRGGQGYTGELFF
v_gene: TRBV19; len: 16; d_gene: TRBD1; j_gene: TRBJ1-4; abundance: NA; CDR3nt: TGTGCCAGTAGGAGATCGGGACAGACAACTAATGAAAAACTGTTTTTT; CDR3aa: CASRRSGQTTNEKLFF
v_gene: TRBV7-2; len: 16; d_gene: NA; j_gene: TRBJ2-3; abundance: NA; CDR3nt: TGTGCCAGCAGAGGGCCCGCCACCCTCGGGACAGATACGCAGTATTTT; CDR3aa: CASRGPATLGTDTQYF